This passage covers 21 T cell receptor beta chains from one sample sequenced in a study of blood T cell repertoires in COVID-19 (TCRdb year 2020). The protocol used for the library was the immunoSEQ multiplex PCR assay. TCRdb retrieved this table from immuneACCESS and kept in-frame rearrangements only. Not all clones are present; in checked studies, unresolved V genes account for under half, and no reason is known for the remainder. The sample table contains around 99,000 clones; only one count was recorded for around 89% of them. The ten top clones hold around 1.1% of the sample. The material sequenced was peripheral blood. These receptors were obtained from a human donor in a cohort sampled during active COVID-19.

The chain employs TRBV7-2 and TRBJ1-4, with 10 bases aligning to TRBD1. CDR1 and CDR2 (germline): SGHTA, FQGNSA. Trimming removed 1 base from V and 16 bases from J; junction bases left unmatched: 6. The CDR3 totals 13 residues. DNA for the CDR3: TGTGCCAGCAGCTTAGGAGGGACAGGGGAGCGGTTTTTT. It yields the protein CASSLGGTGERFF.

This clone turned up a few times. The CDR3 region is CASSILGGPSSPLHF. CDR3 nucleotides: TGTGCCAGTAGTATCCTGGGAGGACCGTCGTCACCCCTCCACTTT. V gene TRBV19 combines with J gene TRBJ1-6, with D uncertain. The CDR3 sequence is 15 residues long. Trimming took off 3 bases at V and 10 bases at J, with 16 bases between the two ends. CDR1 and CDR2 from the germline V gene are LNHDA and SQIVND (reference sequence).

This chain uses TRBV9 with TRBJ2-1; TRBD2 aligns across 9 bases. J lost 9 bases, V lost 3 bases, and 4 bases had no gene match. The CDR3 extends over 13 amino acids. Germline V gene data show CDR1 as SGDLS and CDR2 as YYNGEE. The DNA of the CDR3 is TGTGCCAGCAGCGGGACTAGCGCGACTGAGCAGTTCTTC. This encodes CASSGTSATEQFF.

The gene calls are TRBV6-5 and TRBJ1-2; 10 bases are a match to TRBD1. Germline values: CDR1 MNHEY, CDR2 SVGAGI. V lost 7 bases to trimming and J lost 4 bases; unmatched junction nucleotides: 9. This CDR3 region has 15 residues. CDR3 DNA sequence: TGTGCCAGCATTACGGGACAGGGGAACCTCTATGGCTACACCTTC. It encodes CASITGQGNLYGYTF.

The chain uses TRBV6-6 and TRBJ2-5; D is uncertain. Germline loops: CDR1 MNHNY, CDR2 SVGAGI (reference sequence). Trimming removed 1 base from V and 5 bases from J, with 11 bases in between. The CDR3 loop spans 14 amino acids. CDR3 in DNA: TGTGCCAGCAGTTACTGGATAGCCGGGGAGACCCAGTACTTC. Translation gives CASSYWIAGETQYF.

V usage is TRBV5-1 and J usage is TRBJ2-3; the match to TRBD1 covers 9 bases. Germline lookup yields CDR1 SGHRS and CDR2 YFSETQ. With 0 bases clipped from V and 2 bases from J, the junction kept 1 base outside the gene matches. The CDR3 extends over 15 amino acids. The DNA of the CDR3 is TGCGCCAGCAGCTTGGGGGACAGGGCCACAGATACGCAGTATTTT. It yields the protein CASSLGDRATDTQYF. Using reference TRBV5-1 and TRBJ2-3 for the parts outside the CDR3, the full variable domain is KAGVTQTPRYLIKTRGQQVTLSCSPISGHRSVSWYQQTPGQGLQFLFEYFSETQRNKGNFPGRFSGRQFSNSRSEMNVSTLELGDSALYLCASSLGDRATDTQYFGPGTRLTVL.

The CDR3 reads CASSEIGASYNEQFF. In nucleotides, the CDR3 is TGTGCCAGCAGTGAAATAGGGGCCTCCTACAATGAGCAGTTCTTC. The gene calls are TRBV2 and TRBJ2-1; D possibly corresponds to TRBD1 (5 bases). The length of the CDR3 is 15 residues. Germline lookup yields CDR1 SNHLY and CDR2 FYNNEI. The V end was cut by 2 bases, the J end by 0 bases, with 8 bases between.

V gene TRBV2 combines with J gene TRBJ1-6; 7 nucleotides line up with TRBD1. The CDR3 runs to 15 residues. The V gene's germline CDR1 is SNHLY and CDR2 FYNNEI. Unmatched junction bases numbered 4, after V lost 3 bases and J lost 5 bases. CDR3 bases: TGTGCCAGCAGTGAGATGACAGGGAATAATTCACCCCTCCACTTT. Amino acid sequence: CASSEMTGNNSPLHF.

This chain links TRBV19 with TRBJ1-2; 9 bases line up with TRBD1. Germline V gene sequence: CDR1 LNHDA, CDR2 SQIVND (reference sequence). The CDR3 is 15 amino acids. The V and J ends lost 4 bases and 4 bases, in that order; junction bases with no gene match: 7. CDR3: CASSTQTGGVYGYTF. The CDR3 bases are TGTGCCAGTAGTACCCAAACAGGGGGCGTCTATGGCTACACCTTC. Combining the CDR3 with reference TRBV19 and TRBJ1-2 gives the whole variable domain DGGITQSPKYLFRKEGQNVTLSCEQNLNHDAMYWYRQDPGQGLRLIYYSQIVNDFQKGDIAEGYSVSREKKESFPLTVTSAQKNPTAFYLCASSTQTGGVYGYTFGSGTRLTVV.

This clone has just one count. V gene TRBV2 combines with J gene TRBJ2-1, with D unclear. The CDR3 sequence is 14 residues long. In germline, CDR1 is SNHLY, CDR2 FYNNEI. Trimming shortened V by 4 bases and J by 4 bases, and 11 bases separated the two germline ends. CDR3 in amino acids: CASSGKVAYNEQFF. CDR3 coding DNA: TGTGCCAGCAGTGGCAAAGTAGCATACAATGAGCAGTTCTTC. The variable domain in full, with the rest retrieved from reference TRBV2 and TRBJ2-1, is EPEVTQTPSHQVTQMGQEVILRCVPISNHLYFYWYRQILGQKVEFLVSFYNNEISEKSEIFDDQFSVERPDGSNFTLKIRSTKLEDSAMYFCASSGKVAYNEQFFGPGTRLTVL.

This chain links TRBV29-1 with TRBJ2-1; D might be TRBD1 (5 bases). Looked up from germline, CDR1 is SQVTM and CDR2 is ANQGSEA. Trimming shortened V by 6 bases and J by 7 bases, and 13 bases separated the two germline ends. The CDR3 totals 12 residues. DNA for the CDR3: TGCAGCGTAGTCGTAGACAGAAATGAGCAGTTCTTC. Amino acids: CSVVVDRNEQFF.

This rearrangement joins TRBV28 to TRBJ2-1; a weak D match, TRBD2 (6 bases). The CDR3 is 15 residues long. V lost 6 bases and J lost 9, with 21 bases in between. From germline, CDR1 is MDHEN and CDR2 SYDVKM. The CDR3 is CASSTPGLSAGEQFF. The CDR3, as DNA: TGTGCCAGCAGCACTCCGGGACTCAGTGCAGGTGAGCAGTTCTTC.

This clone came up a few times. V and J are TRBV5-6 and TRBJ2-1, with 11 bases that match TRBD1. CDR1 and CDR2 from the germline V gene are SGHDT and YYEEEE. Trimming took 0 bases from V and 9 from J; bases not matched to a gene: 8. The CDR3 consists of 16 residues. Here the CDR3 reads CASSLAPGTGGGEQFF. The CDR3 DNA is TGTGCCAGCAGCTTGGCCCCGGGGACAGGGGGTGGTGAGCAGTTCTTC.

The chain uses TRBV5-5 and TRBJ2-1; 9 bases agree with TRBD2. The CDR3 consists of 15 residues. The germline gives CDR1 SGHKS, CDR2 YYEKEE (reference sequence). Trimming at V came to 0 bases and at J to 6 bases, leaving 4 bases not matched to a gene. The CDR3 spells CASSLDGLAINEQFF. DNA of the CDR3: TGTGCCAGCAGCTTGGACGGACTAGCGATCAATGAGCAGTTCTTC. Using reference TRBV5-5 and TRBJ2-1 for the parts outside the CDR3, the full variable domain is DAGVTQSPTHLIKTRGQQVTLRCSPISGHKSVSWYQQVLGQGPQFIFQYYEKEERGRGNFPDRFSARQFPNYSSELNVNALLLGDSALYLCASSLDGLAINEQFFGPGTRLTVL.

The V gene is TRBV6-2 or TRBV6-3, the J gene TRBJ2-7; tentative D call: TRBD1 (5 bases). Germline lookup yields CDR1 MNHEY and CDR2 SVGEGT. This CDR3 is built from 16 residues. The V end lost 0 bases, the J end lost 3 bases, and 15 bases lay between the germline ends. CDR3 bases: TGTGCCAGCAGTTACTCGACGGGTGACAGACACTACGAGCAGTACTTC. Its translation: CASSYSTGDRHYEQYF.

The chain couples TRBV7-9 to TRBJ2-3; 7 positions match TRBD2. Germline trimming cut 5 bases from V and 4 bases from J; bases unmatched to any gene: 6. This CDR3 has 14 amino acids. Germline V lookup: CDR1 SEHNR, CDR2 FQNEAQ (reference sequence). The CDR3 protein is CASSIGLDADTQYF. CDR3 nucleotide sequence: TGTGCCAGCAGCATAGGACTAGATGCAGATACGCAGTATTTT. Together with reference TRBV7-9 and TRBJ2-3, the CDR3 gives the full variable domain: DTGVSQNPRHKITKRGQNVTFRCDPISEHNRLYWYRQTLGQGPEFLTYFQNEAQLEKSRLLSDRFSAERPKGSFSTLEIQRTEQGDSAMYLCASSIGLDADTQYFGPGTRLTVL.

This clone was recorded only once. The chain combines TRBV10-3 with TRBJ1-2; 9 positions agree with TRBD1. Germline trimming cut 7 bases from V and 8 bases from J; bases unmatched to any gene: 14. CDR3 length: 15 residues. The V gene's germline CDR1 is ENHRY and CDR2 SYGVKD. Here the CDR3 DNA reads TGTGCCATCACCTCCAGTCTAACAGGGGGCGACGGCTACACCTTC. Protein sequence: CAITSSLTGGDGYTF.

This chain uses TRBV24-1 with TRBJ1-2, with D unclear. Per the germline V gene, CDR1 is KGHDR and CDR2 is SFDVKD. V lost 5 bases, J lost 2 bases, and 11 bases lay in between. The length of the CDR3 is 14 residues. The CDR3 region is CATSGPTVNYGYTF. The CDR3 DNA sequence: TGTGCCACCAGTGGGCCAACAGTGAACTATGGCTACACCTTC.

V and J are TRBV11-2 and TRBJ1-2, with 9 positions matching TRBD1. Germline V gene data show CDR1 as SGHAT and CDR2 as FQNNGV. Losses at the gene ends were 3 bases for V and 0 bases for J; bases not matched to a gene: 5. The CDR3 is made up of 16 amino acids. The CDR3 is CASSLTRTGANYGYTF. The CDR3 bases are TGTGCCAGCAGCTTGACCCGGACAGGGGCTAACTATGGCTACACCTTC.

The chain is built from TRBV15 and TRBJ2-7, with a weak D call TRBD1 (5 bases). V was pared by 0 bases and J by 7 bases, with 16 bases between. Per the germline V gene, CDR1 is LNHNV and CDR2 is YYDKDF (reference sequence). The CDR3 extends over 15 amino acids. The CDR3 bases are TGTGCCACCAGCAGAGATAAAGGGGATTATGGAGAGCAGTACTTC. Its translation is CATSRDKGDYGEQYF.

This clone was observed once. The chain carries TRBV28 and TRBJ2-7, with 15 bases identical to TRBD2. Germline V gene data show CDR1 as MDHEN and CDR2 as SYDVKM. J was trimmed by 3 bases and V by 3 bases; bases with no gene match: 6. This CDR3 comprises 17 residues. CDR3 protein: CASSFGLAGGLGYEQYF. The CDR3 DNA reads as TGTGCCAGCAGTTTCGGACTAGCGGGAGGGCTCGGCTACGAGCAGTACTTC.